This T cell receptor (beta chain) is from a study of blood T cell repertoires in COVID-19. The CDR3 spans 15 residues. V trimming: 5 bases; J trimming: 1 base; junction bases outside the gene matches: 3. Germline V gene data show CDR1 as SEHNR and CDR2 as FQNEAQ (reference sequence). Sequencing used immunoSEQ multiplex PCR; TCRdb keeps in-frame clones, though not all of them. The data hold about 340,000 clones, with 65% to 85% observed a single time. Sequencing was performed on peripheral blood. This TCR came from a man aged 25 to 40 with active or convalescent COVID-19. V and J are TRBV7-9 and TRBJ2-3; 10 nucleotides align to TRBD1. The CDR3: CASSPGTGGTDTQYF. The DNA of the CDR3 is TGTGCCAGCAGCCCCGGGACAGGGGGCACAGATACGCAGTATTTT.